This T cell receptor beta chain was sequenced for a study of immune evolution from preneoplasia to lung adenocarcinoma. With V trimmed by 6 bases and J by 5 bases, 3 bases remained unmatched. CDR3 length equals 14 residues. Germline CDR1 reads MDHEN; CDR2 reads SYDVKM. This clone was picked up a small number of times. Sequencing was performed with immunoSEQ multiplex PCR; in TCRdb, only in-frame clones are kept and a portion is missing. The sample lists thousands of clones, roughly 84% occurring once. The source is a person aged 45 to 69 with lung adenocarcinoma. The sample comprised FFPE minimally invasive lung adenocarcinoma tissue. The chain recombines TRBV28 with TRBJ2-3; 12 bases agree with TRBD2. The DNA for the CDR3 is TGTGCCAGCAGGCTAGCGGGGGGGGGAGATACGCAGTATTTT. This gives the protein CASRLAGGGDTQYF.